The TCR beta chain under discussion was sequenced for a study of T-cell memory formation after mild COVID-19. About the study: TCR clusters were largely donor specific. Study-wide points: Mostly located in CM and EM were contracting CD4+ clones, with contracting CD8+ clones located in EMRA. Detection of some responders pre-infection suggested pre-existing cross-reactive memory T cells participated.

One entry per CDR3 protein, called by TCRdb with MiXCR from the 5' RACE reads. The sample shows 50,000 or so distinct CDR3 sequences, roughly 9% of them seen only once. This clonotype was counted ten times or more. Its antigen is not identified. The CDR3 covers 13 residues. V lost 4 bases, J lost 6 bases, and 12 bases lay in between. Germline CDR1 is SEHNR and CDR2 is FQNEAQ (reference sequence). The chain carries TRBV7-9 and TRBJ1-2; D is ambiguous. The receptor's source is an adult woman who had mild COVID-19 (a few samples of this study predate the infection). Cell type and time point are not known. Sequenced: PBMCs or a T cell subset sorted from them (not recorded which). CDR3 sequence: CASSYSTRDGYTF. In nucleotides, the CDR3 is TGTGCCAGCAGCTACAGCACACGGGATGGCTACACCTTC. Based on the CDR3 plus reference TRBV7-9 and TRBJ1-2, the full variable domain is DTGVSQNPRHKITKRGQNVTFRCDPISEHNRLYWYRQTLGQGPEFLTYFQNEAQLEKSRLLSDRFSAERPKGSFSTLEIQRTEQGDSAMYLCASSYSTRDGYTFGSGTRLTVV.